Given below is one T cell receptor beta chain in context. Original methodology: Reference gene primer amplification yielded estimated nucleated cell counts. TCRdb's table, derived via immunoSEQ multiplex PCR, lists solely in-frame clones and lacks some. V and J calls plus clone size are reproduced from that table; the DNA served to infer D and trimming. The sample records 270,000 or so clones, approximately 86% being singletons. The data were taken from a study of blood T cell repertoires in COVID-19. Looking at the study overall: There were acute and convalescent COVID-19 samples, and they came from the United States, Italy and Spain. T cells, B-cell-depleted T cells, or PBMCs provided the cDNA or gDNA that served as material.

This receptor was obtained from a man aged 40-49 years with active or convalescent COVID-19. Material: peripheral blood.

CDR3 amino acids: CASSGGTTNTGELFF. The DNA for the CDR3 is TGCGCCAGCAGCGGCGGGACCACGAACACCGGGGAGCTGTTTTTT. J is TRBJ2-2 and V is TRBV5-1; D perhaps matches TRBD2 (6 bases). Germline loops: CDR1 SGHRS, CDR2 YFSETQ. The CDR3 covers 15 residues. V gave up 4 bases and J gave up 0 bases, with 10 bases separating them.